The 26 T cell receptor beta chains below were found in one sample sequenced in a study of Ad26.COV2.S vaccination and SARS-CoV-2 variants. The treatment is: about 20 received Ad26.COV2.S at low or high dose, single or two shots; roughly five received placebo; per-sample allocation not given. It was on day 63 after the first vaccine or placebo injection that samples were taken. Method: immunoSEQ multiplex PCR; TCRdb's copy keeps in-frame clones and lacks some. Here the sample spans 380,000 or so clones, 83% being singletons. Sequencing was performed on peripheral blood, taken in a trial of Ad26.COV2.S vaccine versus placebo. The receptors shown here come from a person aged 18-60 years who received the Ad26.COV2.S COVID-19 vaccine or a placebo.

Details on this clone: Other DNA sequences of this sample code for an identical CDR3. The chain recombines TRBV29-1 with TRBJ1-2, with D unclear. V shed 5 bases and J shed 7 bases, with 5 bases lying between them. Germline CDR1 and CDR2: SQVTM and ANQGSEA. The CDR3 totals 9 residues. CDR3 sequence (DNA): TGCAGCGTTCCGGGTGGCTACACCTTC. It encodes CSVPGGYTF. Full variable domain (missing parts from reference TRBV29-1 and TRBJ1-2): SAVISQKPSRDICQRGTSLTIQCQVDSQVTMMFWYRQQPGQSLTLIATANQGSEATYESGFVIDKFPISRPNLTFSTLTVSNMSPEDSSIYLCSVPGGYTFGSGTRLTVV.

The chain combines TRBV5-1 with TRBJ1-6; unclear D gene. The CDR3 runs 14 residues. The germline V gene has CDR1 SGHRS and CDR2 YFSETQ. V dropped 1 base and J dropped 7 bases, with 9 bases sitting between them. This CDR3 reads CASSLISRNSPLHF. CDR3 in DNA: TGCGCCAGCAGCTTGATTTCCCGGAATTCACCCCTCCACTTT.

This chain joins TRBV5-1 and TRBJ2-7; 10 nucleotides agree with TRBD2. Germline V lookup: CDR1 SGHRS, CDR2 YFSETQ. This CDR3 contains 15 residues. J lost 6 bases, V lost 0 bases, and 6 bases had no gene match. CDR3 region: CASSLGASGSGEQYF. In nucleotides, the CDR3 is TGCGCCAGCAGCTTGGGGGCTAGCGGGAGTGGCGAGCAGTACTTC.

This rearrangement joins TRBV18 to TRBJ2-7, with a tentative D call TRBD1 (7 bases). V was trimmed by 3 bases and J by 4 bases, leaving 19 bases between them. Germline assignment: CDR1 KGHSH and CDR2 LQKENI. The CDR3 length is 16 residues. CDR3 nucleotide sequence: TGTGCCAGCTCACCCCCGATAGCGGCAGGGGGGTACGAGCAGTACTTC. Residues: CASSPPIAAGGYEQYF.

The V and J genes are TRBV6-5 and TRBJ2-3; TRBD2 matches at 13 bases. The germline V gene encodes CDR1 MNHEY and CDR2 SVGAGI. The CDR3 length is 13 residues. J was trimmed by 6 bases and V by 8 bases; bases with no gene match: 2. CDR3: CASLTSGRDTQYF. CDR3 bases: TGTGCCAGCTTGACTAGCGGGAGGGATACGCAGTATTTT.

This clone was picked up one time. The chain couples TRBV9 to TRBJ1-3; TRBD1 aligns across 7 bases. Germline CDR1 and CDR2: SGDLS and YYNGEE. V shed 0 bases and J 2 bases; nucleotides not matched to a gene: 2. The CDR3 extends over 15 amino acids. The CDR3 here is CASSVGGGPGNTIYF. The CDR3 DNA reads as TGTGCCAGCAGCGTAGGAGGGGGCCCTGGAAACACCATATATTTT.

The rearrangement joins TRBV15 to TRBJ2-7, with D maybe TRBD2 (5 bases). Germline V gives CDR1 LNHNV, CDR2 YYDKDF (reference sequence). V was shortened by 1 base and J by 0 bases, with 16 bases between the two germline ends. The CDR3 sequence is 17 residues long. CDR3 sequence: CATSRGSALTSSYEQYF. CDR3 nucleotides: TGTGCCACCAGCAGAGGATCGGCGCTCACTAGCTCCTACGAGCAGTACTTC.

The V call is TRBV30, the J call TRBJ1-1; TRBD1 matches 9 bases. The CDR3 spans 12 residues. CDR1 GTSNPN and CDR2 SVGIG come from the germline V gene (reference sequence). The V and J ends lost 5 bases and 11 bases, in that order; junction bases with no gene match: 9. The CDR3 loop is CAWGTGPIGAFF. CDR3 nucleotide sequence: TGTGCCTGGGGGACAGGGCCGATCGGGGCTTTCTTT.

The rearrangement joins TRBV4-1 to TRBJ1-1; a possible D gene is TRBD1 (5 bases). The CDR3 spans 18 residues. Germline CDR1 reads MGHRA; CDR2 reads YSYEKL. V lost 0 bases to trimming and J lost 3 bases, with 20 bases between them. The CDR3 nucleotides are TGCGCCAGCAGCCAAGAAGGTGGTGACTGGACATATGACACTGAAGCTTTCTTT. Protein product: CASSQEGGDWTYDTEAFF.

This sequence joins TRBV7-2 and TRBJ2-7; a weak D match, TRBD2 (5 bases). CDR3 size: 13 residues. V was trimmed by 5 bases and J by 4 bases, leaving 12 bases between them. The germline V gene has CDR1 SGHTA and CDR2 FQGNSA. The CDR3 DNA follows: TGTGCCAGCAGCGTGAGAGGCGGGTACGAGCAGTACTTC. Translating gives CASSVRGGYEQYF.

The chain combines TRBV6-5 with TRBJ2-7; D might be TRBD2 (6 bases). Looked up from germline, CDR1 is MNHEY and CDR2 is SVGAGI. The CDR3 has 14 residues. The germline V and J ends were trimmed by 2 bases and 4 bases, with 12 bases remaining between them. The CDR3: CASSYGRLVYEQYF. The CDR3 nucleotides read TGTGCCAGCAGTTACGGCAGACTAGTATACGAGCAGTACTTC.

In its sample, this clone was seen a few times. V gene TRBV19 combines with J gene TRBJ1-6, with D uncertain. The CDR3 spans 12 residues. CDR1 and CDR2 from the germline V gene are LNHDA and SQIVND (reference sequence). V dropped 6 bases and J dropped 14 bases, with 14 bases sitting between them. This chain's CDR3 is CASRGRLASLHF. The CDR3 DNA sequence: TGTGCCAGTAGGGGCCGCCTTGCATCCCTCCACTTT.

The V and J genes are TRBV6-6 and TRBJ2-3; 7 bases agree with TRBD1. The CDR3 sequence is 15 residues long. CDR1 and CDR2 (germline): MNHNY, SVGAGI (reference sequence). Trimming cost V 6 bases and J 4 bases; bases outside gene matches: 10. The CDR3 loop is CASSPRQGVSDTQYF. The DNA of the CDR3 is TGTGCCAGCAGCCCGAGACAGGGTGTGTCAGATACGCAGTATTTT.

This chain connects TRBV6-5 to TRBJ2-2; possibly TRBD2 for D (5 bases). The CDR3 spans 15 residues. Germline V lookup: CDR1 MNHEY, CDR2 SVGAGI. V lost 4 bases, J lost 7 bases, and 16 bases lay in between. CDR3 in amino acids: CASSFPGLIGGELFF. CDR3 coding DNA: TGTGCCAGCAGTTTCCCTGGACTCATTGGCGGGGAGCTGTTTTTT.

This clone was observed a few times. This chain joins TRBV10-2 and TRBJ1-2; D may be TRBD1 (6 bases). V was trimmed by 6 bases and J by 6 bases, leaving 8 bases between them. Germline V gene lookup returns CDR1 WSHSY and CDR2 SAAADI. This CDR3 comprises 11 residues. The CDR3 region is CASRGADGYTF. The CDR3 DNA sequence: TGCGCCAGCAGGGGGGCCGATGGCTACACCTTC.

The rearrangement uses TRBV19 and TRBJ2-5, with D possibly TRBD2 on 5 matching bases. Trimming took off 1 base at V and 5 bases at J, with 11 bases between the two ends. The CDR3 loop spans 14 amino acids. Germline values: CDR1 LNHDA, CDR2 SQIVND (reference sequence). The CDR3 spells CASSIVSSVETQYF. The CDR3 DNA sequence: TGTGCCAGTAGTATAGTCAGTAGCGTGGAGACCCAGTACTTC.

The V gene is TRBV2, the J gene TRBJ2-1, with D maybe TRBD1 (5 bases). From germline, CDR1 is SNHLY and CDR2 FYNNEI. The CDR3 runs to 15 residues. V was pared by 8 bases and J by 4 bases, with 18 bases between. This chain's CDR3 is CASGKMRTPYNEQFF. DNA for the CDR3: TGTGCCAGCGGTAAGATGAGGACACCTTACAATGAGCAGTTCTTC. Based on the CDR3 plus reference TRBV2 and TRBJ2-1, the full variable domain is EPEVTQTPSHQVTQMGQEVILRCVPISNHLYFYWYRQILGQKVEFLVSFYNNEISEKSEIFDDQFSVERPDGSNFTLKIRSTKLEDSAMYFCASGKMRTPYNEQFFGPGTRLTVL.

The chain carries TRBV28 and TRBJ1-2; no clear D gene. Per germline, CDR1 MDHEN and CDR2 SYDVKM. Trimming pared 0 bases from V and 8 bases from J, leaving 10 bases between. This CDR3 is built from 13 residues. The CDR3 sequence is CASSLWPGGGYTF. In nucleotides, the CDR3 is TGTGCCAGCAGTTTATGGCCCGGAGGAGGCTACACCTTC.

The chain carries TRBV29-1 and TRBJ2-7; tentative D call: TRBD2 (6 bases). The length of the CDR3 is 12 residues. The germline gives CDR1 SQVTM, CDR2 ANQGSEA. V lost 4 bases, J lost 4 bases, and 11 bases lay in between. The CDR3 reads CSVGGDGYEQYF. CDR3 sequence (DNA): TGCAGCGTTGGGGGGGACGGATACGAGCAGTACTTC.

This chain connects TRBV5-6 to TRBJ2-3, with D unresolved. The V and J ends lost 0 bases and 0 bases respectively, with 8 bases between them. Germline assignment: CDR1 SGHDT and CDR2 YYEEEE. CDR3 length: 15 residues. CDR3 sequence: CASSLAGGSTDTQYF. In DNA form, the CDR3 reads TGTGCCAGCAGCTTGGCCGGCGGTAGCACAGATACGCAGTATTTT.

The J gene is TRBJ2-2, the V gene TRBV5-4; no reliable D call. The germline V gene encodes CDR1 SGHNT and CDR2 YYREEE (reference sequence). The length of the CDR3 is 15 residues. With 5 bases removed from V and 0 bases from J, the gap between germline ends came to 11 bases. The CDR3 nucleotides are TGTGCCAGCAGTTGGACGGACGCGAACACCGGGGAGCTGTTTTTT. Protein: CASSWTDANTGELFF.

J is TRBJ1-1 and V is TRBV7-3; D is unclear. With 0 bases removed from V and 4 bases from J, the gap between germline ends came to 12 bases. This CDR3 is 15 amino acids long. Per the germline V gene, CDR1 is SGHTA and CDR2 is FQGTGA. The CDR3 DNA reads TGTGCCAGCAGCTTAACGAACGGGCTCGGCACTGAAGCTTTCTTT. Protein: CASSLTNGLGTEAFF.

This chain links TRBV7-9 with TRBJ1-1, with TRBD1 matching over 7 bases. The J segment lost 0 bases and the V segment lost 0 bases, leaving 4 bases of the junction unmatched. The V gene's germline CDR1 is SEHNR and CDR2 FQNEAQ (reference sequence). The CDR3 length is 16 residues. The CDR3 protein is CASSLAKDRLNTEAFF. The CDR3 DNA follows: TGTGCCAGCAGCTTAGCGAAGGACAGGTTGAACACTGAAGCTTTCTTT.

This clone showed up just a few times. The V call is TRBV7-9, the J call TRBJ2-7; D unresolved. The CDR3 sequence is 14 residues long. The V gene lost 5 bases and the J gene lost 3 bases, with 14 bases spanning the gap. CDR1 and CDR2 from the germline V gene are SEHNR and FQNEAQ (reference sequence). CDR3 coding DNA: TGTGCCAGCAGCCGAGATACGCGAGACTACGAGCAGTACTTC. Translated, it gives CASSRDTRDYEQYF.

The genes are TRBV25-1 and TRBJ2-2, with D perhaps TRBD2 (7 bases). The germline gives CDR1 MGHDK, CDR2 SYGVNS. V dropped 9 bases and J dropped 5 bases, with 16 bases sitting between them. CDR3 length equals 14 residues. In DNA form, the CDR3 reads TGTGCCAGTGGGGGGGCCCTGGGAACCGGGGAGCTGTTTTTT. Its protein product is CASGGALGTGELFF.

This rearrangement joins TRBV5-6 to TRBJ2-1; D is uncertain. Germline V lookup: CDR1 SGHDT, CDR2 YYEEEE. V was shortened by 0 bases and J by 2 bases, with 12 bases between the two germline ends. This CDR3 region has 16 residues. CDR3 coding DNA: TGTGCCAGCAGCTTGGATTTCGGTCGGACCTACAATGAGCAGTTCTTC. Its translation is CASSLDFGRTYNEQFF.